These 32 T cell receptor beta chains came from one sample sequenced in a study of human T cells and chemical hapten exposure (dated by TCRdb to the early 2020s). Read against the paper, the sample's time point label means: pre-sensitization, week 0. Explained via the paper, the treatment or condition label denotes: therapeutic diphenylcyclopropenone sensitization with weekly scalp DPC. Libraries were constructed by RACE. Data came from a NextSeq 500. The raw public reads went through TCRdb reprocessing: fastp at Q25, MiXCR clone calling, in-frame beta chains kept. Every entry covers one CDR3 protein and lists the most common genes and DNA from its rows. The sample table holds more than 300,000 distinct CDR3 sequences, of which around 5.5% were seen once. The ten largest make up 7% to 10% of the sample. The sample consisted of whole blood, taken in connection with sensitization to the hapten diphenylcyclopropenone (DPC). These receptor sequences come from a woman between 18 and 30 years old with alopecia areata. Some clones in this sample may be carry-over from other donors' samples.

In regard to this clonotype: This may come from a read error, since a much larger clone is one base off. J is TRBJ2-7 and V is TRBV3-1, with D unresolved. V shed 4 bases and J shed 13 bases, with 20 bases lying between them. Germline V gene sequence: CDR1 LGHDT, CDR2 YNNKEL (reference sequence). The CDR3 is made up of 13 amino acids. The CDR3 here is CASSREAVAHLYF. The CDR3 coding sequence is TGTGCCAGCAGCCGAGAGGCAGTAGCACACCTATACTTC.

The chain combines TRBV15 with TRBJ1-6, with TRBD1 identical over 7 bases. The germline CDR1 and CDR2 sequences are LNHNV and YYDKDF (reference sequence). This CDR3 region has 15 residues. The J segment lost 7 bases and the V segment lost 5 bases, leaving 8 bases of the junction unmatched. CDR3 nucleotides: TGTGCCACCAGCGCCCAGGGACAGAAAAATTCACCCCTCCACTTT. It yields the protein CATSAQGQKNSPLHF.

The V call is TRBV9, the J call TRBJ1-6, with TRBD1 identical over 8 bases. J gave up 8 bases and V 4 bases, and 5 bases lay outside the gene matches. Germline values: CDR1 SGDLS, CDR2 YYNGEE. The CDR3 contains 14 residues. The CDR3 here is CASSTQGADSPLHF. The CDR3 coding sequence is TGTGCCAGCAGCACCCAGGGGGCGGATTCACCCCTCCACTTT.

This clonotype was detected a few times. CDR3 bases: TGTGCCAGCAGCTCCTCTAGTTATGCTACGCAGTATTTT. This codes for CASSSSSYATQYF. The chain recombines TRBV6-2 or TRBV6-3 with TRBJ2-3; D is unclear. Trimming cost V 6 bases and J 8 bases, with 15 bases left between them. This CDR3 region has 13 residues. Per germline, CDR1 MNHEY and CDR2 SVGEGT.

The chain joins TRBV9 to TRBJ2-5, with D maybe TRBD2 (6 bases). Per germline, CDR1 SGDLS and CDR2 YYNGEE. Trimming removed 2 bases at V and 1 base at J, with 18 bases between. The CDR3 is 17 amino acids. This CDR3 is CASSVFGGGDLQETQYF. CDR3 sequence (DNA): TGTGCCAGCAGCGTTTTCGGCGGCGGGGACCTCCAAGAGACCCAGTACTTC.

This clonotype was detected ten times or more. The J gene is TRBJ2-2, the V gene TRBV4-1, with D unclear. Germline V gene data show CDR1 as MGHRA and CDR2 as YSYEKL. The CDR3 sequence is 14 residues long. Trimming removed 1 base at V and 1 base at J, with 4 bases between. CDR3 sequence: CASSQVKNTGELFF. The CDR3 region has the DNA TGCGCCAGCAGCCAAGTAAAGAACACCGGGGAGCTGTTTTTT.

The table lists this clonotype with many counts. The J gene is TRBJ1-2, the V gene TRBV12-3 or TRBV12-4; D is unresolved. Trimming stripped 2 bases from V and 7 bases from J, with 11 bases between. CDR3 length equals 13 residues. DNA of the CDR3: TGTGCCAGCAGTTTATTCGTCGGCTTTGGCTACACCTTC. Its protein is CASSLFVGFGYTF.

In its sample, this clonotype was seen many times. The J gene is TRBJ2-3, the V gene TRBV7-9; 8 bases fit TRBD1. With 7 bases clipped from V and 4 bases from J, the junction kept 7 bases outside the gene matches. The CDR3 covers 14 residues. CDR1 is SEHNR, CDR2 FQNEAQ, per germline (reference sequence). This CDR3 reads CASTIQGVADTQYF. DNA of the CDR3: TGTGCCAGCACAATACAGGGGGTGGCAGATACGCAGTATTTT. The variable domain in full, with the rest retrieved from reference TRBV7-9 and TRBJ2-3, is DTGVSQNPRHKITKRGQNVTFRCDPISEHNRLYWYRQTLGQGPEFLTYFQNEAQLEKSRLLSDRFSAERPKGSFSTLEIQRTEQGDSAMYLCASTIQGVADTQYFGPGTRLTVL.

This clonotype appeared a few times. CDR3 nucleotide sequence: TGTGCCAGCTCACGAAATACAGGGAGGGAAACTGAAGCTTTCTTT. Its protein product is CASSRNTGRETEAFF. The V gene is TRBV18, the J gene TRBJ1-1, with TRBD1 as a possible D gene (6 bases). V was shortened by 4 bases and J by 5 bases, with 17 bases between the two germline ends. Germline lookup yields CDR1 KGHSH and CDR2 LQKENI. CDR3 size: 15 residues.

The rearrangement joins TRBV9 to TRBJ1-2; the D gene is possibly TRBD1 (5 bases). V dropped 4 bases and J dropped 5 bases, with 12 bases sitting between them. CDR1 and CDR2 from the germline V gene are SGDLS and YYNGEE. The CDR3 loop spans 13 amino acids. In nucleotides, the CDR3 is TGTGCCAGCAGCTGGGACGGAACTTATGGCTACACCTTC. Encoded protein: CASSWDGTYGYTF.

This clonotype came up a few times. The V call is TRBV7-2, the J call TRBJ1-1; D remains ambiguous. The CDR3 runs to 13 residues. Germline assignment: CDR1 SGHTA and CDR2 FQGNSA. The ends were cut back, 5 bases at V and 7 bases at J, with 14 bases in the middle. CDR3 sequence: CASSPSVANEAFF. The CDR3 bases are TGTGCCAGCAGCCCAAGTGTGGCCAATGAAGCTTTCTTT.

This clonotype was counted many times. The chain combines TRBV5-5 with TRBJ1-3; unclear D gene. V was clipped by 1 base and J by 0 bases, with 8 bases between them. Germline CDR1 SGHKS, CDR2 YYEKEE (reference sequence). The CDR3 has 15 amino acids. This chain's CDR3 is CASSLLTVSGNTIYF. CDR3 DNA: TGTGCCAGCAGCTTGCTGACGGTCTCTGGAAACACCATATATTTT.

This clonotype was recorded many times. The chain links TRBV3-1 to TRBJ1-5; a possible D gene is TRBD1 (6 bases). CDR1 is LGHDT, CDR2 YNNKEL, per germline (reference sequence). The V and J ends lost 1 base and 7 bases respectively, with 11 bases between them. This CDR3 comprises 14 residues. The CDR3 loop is CASSQGRGRQPQHF. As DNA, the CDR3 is TGTGCCAGCAGCCAAGGCAGGGGTCGGCAGCCCCAGCATTTT.

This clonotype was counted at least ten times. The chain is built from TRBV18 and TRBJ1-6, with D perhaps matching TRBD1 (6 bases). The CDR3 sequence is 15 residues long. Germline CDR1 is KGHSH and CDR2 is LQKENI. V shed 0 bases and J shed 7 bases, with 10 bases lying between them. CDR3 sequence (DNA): TGTGCCAGCTCACCACCCGGGACAACCAATTCACCCCTCCACTTT. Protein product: CASSPPGTTNSPLHF.

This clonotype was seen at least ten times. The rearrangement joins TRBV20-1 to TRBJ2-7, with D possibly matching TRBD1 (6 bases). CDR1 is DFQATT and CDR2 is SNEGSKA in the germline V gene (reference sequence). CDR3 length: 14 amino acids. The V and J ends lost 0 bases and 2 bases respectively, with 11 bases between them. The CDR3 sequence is CSARDPYRAYEQYF. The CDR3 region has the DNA TGCAGTGCTAGAGATCCGTACAGGGCCTACGAGCAGTACTTC.

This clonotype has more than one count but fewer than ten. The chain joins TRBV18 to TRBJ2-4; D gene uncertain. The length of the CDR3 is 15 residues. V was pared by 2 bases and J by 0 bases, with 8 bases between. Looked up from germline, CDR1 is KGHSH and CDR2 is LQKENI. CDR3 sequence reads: CASSPYISAKNIQYF. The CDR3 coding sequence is TGTGCCAGCTCACCATACATTTCAGCCAAAAACATTCAGTACTTC.

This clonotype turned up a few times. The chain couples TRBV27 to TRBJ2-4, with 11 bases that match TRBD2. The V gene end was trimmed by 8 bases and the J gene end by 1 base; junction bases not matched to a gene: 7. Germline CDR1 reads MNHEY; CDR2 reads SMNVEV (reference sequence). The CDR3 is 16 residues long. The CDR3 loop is CASSVAGGPAKNIQYF. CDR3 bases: TGTGCCAGCTCTGTAGCGGGGGGGCCGGCCAAAAACATTCAGTACTTC.

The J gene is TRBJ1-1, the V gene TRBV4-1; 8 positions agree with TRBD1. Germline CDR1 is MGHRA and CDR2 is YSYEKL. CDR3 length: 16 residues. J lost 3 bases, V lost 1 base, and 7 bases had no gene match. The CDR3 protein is CASSQVGQGGDTEAFF. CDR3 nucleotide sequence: TGCGCCAGCAGCCAAGTCGGACAGGGCGGGGACACTGAAGCTTTCTTT.

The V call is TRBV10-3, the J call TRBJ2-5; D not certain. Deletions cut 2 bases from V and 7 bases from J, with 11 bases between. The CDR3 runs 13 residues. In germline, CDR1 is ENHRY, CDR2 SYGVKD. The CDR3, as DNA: TGTGCCATCAGTGAGGGATCCCCGGGGACCCAGTACTTC. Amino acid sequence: CAISEGSPGTQYF.

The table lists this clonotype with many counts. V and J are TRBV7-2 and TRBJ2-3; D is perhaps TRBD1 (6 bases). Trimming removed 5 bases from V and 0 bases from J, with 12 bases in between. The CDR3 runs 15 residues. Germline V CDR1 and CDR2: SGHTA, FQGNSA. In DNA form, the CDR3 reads TGTGCCAGCAGCCTGGACAGTACTAGCACAGATACGCAGTATTTT. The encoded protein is CASSLDSTSTDTQYF.

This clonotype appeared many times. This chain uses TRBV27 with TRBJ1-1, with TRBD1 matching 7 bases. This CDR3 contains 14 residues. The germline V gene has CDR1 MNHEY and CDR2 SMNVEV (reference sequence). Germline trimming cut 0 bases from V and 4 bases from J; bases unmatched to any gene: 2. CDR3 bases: TGTGCCAGCAGTTTATCGACAGGGATCACTGAAGCTTTCTTT. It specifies CASSLSTGITEAFF.

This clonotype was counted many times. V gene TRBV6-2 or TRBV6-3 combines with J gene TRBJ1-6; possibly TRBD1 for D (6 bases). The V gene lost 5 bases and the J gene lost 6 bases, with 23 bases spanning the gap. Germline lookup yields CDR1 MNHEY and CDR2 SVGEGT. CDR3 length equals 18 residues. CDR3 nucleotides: TGTGCCAGCAGTCCCGACATCGGGGGCCTCCGCGGTAATTCACCCCTCCACTTT. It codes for CASSPDIGGLRGNSPLHF.

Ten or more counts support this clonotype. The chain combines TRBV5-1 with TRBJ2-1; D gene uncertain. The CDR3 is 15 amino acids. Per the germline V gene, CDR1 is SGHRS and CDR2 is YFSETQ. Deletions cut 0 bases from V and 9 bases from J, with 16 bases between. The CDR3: CASSLAGWQESEQFF. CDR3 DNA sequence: TGCGCCAGCAGCTTGGCCGGTTGGCAGGAAAGTGAGCAGTTCTTC.

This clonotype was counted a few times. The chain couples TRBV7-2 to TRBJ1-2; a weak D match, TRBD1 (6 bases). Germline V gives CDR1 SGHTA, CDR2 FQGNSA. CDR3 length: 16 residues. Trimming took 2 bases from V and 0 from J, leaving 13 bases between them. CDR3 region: CASSLTGAGANYGYTF. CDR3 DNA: TGTGCCAGCAGCTTAACCGGCGCAGGGGCTAACTATGGCTACACCTTC.

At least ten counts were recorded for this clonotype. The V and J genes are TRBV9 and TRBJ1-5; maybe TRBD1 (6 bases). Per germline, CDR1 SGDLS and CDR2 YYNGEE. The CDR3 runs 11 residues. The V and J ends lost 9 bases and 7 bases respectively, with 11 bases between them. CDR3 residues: CANNGGQPQHF. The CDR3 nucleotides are TGTGCCAACAACGGGGGCCAGCCCCAGCATTTT.

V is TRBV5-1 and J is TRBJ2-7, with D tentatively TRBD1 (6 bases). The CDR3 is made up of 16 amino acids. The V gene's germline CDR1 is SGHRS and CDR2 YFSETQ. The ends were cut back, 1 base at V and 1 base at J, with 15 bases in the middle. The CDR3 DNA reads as TGCGCCAGCAGCTTGCCGACAGGATTTAGTTCCTACGAGCAGTACTTC. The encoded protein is CASSLPTGFSSYEQYF.

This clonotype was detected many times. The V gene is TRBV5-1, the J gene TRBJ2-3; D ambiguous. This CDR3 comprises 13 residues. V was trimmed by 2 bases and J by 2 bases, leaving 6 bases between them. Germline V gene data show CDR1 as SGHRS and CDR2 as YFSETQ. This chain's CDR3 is CASSLDATDTQYF. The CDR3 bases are TGCGCCAGCAGCTTAGACGCCACAGATACGCAGTATTTT.

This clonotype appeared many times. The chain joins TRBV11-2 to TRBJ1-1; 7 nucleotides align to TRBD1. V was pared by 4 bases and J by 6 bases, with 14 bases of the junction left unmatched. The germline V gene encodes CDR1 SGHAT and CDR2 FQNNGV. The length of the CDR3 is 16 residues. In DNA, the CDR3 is TGTGCCAGCAGCTCTACAGGGGAACTTGTTGACGCTGAAGCTTTCTTT. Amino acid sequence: CASSSTGELVDAEAFF. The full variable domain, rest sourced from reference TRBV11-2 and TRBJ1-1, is EAGVAQSPRYKIIEKRQSVAFWCNPISGHATLYWYQQILGQGPKLLIQFQNNGVVDDSQLPKDRFSAERLKGVDSTLKIQPAKLEDSAVYLCASSSTGELVDAEAFFGQGTRLTVV.

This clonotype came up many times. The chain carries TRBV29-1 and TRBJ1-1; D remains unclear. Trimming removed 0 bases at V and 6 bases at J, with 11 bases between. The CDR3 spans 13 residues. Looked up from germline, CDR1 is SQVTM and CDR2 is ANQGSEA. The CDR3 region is CSVEDLGWSEAFF. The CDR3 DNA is TGCAGCGTTGAAGATCTAGGCTGGTCTGAAGCTTTCTTT. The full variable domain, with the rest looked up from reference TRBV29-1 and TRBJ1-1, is SAVISQKPSRDICQRGTSLTIQCQVDSQVTMMFWYRQQPGQSLTLIATANQGSEATYESGFVIDKFPISRPNLTFSTLTVSNMSPEDSSIYLCSVEDLGWSEAFFGQGTRLTVV.

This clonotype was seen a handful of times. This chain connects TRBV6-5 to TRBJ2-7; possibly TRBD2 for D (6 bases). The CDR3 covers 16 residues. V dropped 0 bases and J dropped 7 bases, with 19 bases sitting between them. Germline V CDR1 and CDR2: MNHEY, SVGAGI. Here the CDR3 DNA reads TGTGCCAGCAGTTACTCTCGACCAGGACGGGACTGGGAGCAGTACTTC. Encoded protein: CASSYSRPGRDWEQYF.

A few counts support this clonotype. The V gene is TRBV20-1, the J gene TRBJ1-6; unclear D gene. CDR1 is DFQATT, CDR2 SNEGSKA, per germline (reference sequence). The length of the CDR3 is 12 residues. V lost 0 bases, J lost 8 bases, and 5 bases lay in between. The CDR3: CSARDIYSPLHF. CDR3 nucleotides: TGCAGTGCTAGAGATATATATTCACCCCTCCACTTT.

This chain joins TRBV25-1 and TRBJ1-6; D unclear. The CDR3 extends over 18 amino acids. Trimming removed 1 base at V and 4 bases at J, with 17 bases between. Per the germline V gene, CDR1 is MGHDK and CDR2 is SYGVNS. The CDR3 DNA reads TGTGCCAGCAGTGAATTAAAGTTAACCCCCGATTATAATTCACCCCTCCACTTT. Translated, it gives CASSELKLTPDYNSPLHF.